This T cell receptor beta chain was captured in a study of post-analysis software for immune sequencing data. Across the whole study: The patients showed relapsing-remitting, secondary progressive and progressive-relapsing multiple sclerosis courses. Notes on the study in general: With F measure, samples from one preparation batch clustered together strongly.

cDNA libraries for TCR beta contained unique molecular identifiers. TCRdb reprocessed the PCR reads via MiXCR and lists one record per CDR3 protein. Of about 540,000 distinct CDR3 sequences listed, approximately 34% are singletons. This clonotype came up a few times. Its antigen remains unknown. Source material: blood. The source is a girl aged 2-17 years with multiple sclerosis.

The CDR3 protein is CSARVWGLDSPLHF. The CDR3 DNA follows: TGCAGTGCTAGGGTGTGGGGTCTTGATTCACCCCTCCACTTT. This chain joins TRBV20-1 and TRBJ1-6, with D unclear. The germline CDR1 and CDR2 sequences are DFQATT and SNEGSKA (reference sequence). With 3 bases removed from V and 8 bases from J, the gap between germline ends came to 14 bases. This CDR3 is 14 amino acids long.